Shown below are 24 T cell receptor beta chains from a single sample sequenced in a study of cytomegalovirus exposure and HLA in healthy donors (dated by TCRdb to about 2017). The library was obtained by the immunoSEQ multiplex PCR assay. The multiplex PCR relied on a mix of 60 forward primers for TCR Vbeta segments and 13 reverse primers for TCR Jbeta segments. As stored in TCRdb, this immuneACCESS dataset retains in-frame rearrangements with V and J assigned. A fraction of the clones does not appear; measured against another copy, unresolved V genes explain less than half of the discrepancy, and the remainder lacks a known reason. For this sample there are about 130,000 clones; under 85% appear just once. The ten biggest clones cover 3.1% of the sample. Source material: PBMCs. The receptors derive from a man aged 30 to 39 in good health and CMV-seronegative.

DNA for the CDR3: TGTGCCAGCAGCGTAGACTTATCTCTTGGCTATGGCTACACCTTC. Protein product: CASSVDLSLGYGYTF. The chain links TRBV9 to TRBJ1-2; no firm D call. The CDR3 has 15 residues. The V end lost 0 bases, the J end lost 4 bases, and 13 bases lay between the germline ends. The germline CDR1 and CDR2 sequences are SGDLS and YYNGEE.

The J gene is TRBJ2-7, the V gene TRBV7-8, with 11 bases matching TRBD2. Germline trimming cut 5 bases from V and 3 bases from J; bases unmatched to any gene: 9. The CDR3 extends over 16 amino acids. CDR1 is SGHVS and CDR2 is FQNEAQ in the germline V gene. DNA of the CDR3: TGTGCCAGCAGCCCTTACAGACTAGCGGGAAACTACGAGCAGTACTTC. Its protein is CASSPYRLAGNYEQYF.

V is TRBV14 and J is TRBJ2-7, with TRBD1 matching over 8 bases. Looked up from germline, CDR1 is SGHDN and CDR2 is FVKESK. This CDR3 region has 14 residues. V was clipped by 0 bases and J by 4 bases; unmatched bases: 2. CDR3 sequence (DNA): TGTGCCAGCAGCCAAGAATGGACAGGGTACGAGCAGTACTTC. Protein: CASSQEWTGYEQYF.

This clone has more than one count but fewer than ten. As the CDR3 is not closed by the conserved phenylalanine or tryptophan, this likely results from a read error. V gene TRBV5-1 combines with J gene TRBJ1-2; D perhaps matches TRBD1 (6 bases). Germline values: CDR1 SGHRS, CDR2 YFSETQ. CDR3 length: 15 residues. Trimming took off 4 bases at V and 5 bases at J, with 18 bases between the two ends. The CDR3 DNA reads TGCGCCAGCAGCCCGACAGGCGCCGGGGGGTATGGCTACACCGTC. It yields the protein CASSPTGAGGYGYTV.

The chain is built from TRBV13 and TRBJ2-1; 10 bases are a match to TRBD2. CDR1 and CDR2 (germline): PRHDT, FYEKMQ (reference sequence). The CDR3 totals 16 residues. After removal of 2 bases from V and 8 bases from J, the junction contained 9 bases not matched to a gene. CDR3 protein: CASSLNLAGVKDEQFF. CDR3 sequence (DNA): TGTGCCAGCAGCTTAAATCTAGCGGGAGTTAAGGATGAGCAGTTCTTC.

V is TRBV12-2 and J is TRBJ2-7; the table names TRBD1, a call not compared with the DNA. TRBV12-2 is a pseudogene segment. This CDR3 region has 12 residues. Here the CDR3 reads CASRIPGYEQYF. The CDR3 DNA reads TGTGCAAGTCGCATTCCAGGCTACGAGCAGTACTTC.

The genes are TRBV25-1 and TRBJ2-3; possible D gene TRBD2, 6 bases. V lost 3 bases and J 6 bases, leaving 10 bases between the germline ends. This CDR3 contains 13 residues. Germline-derived CDR1 and CDR2 are MGHDK and SYGVNS. As DNA, the CDR3 is TGTGCCAGCAGTGAGGGGGGAATCGATACGCAGTATTTT. Translation gives CASSEGGIDTQYF.

The J gene is TRBJ1-4, the V gene TRBV30, with D possibly being TRBD1 (6 bases). V was shortened by 5 bases and J by 2 bases, with 30 bases between the two germline ends. The CDR3 is made up of 20 amino acids. From germline, CDR1 is GTSNPN and CDR2 SVGIG (reference sequence). This CDR3 is CAWGGVDGQIGLATNEKLFF. The CDR3 region has the DNA TGTGCCTGGGGGGGCGTCGATGGACAGATCGGTTTGGCGACTAATGAAAAACTGTTTTTT.

The rearrangement links TRBV9 to TRBJ1-6, with D uncertain. The V gene lost 4 bases and the J gene lost 5 bases, with 19 bases spanning the gap. The CDR3 is made up of 17 amino acids. Germline V lookup: CDR1 SGDLS, CDR2 YYNGEE. The CDR3 spells CASSPHLGRQNNSPLHF. For the CDR3, the DNA is TGTGCCAGCAGCCCTCACTTAGGGAGACAAAATAATTCACCCCTCCACTTT.

This chain connects TRBV19 to TRBJ2-7; perhaps TRBD1 as D (6 bases). The CDR3 is 14 amino acids. The V gene lost 4 bases and the J gene lost 6 bases, with 16 bases spanning the gap. Germline loops: CDR1 LNHDA, CDR2 SQIVND (reference sequence). The CDR3 bases are TGTGCCAGTAGTACCTCAGGGGCCAGTAGCGAGCAGTACTTC. Protein: CASSTSGASSEQYF.

The V and J genes are TRBV30 and TRBJ1-2; tentatively, D is TRBD1 (6 bases). This CDR3 region has 12 residues. Germline V gene lookup returns CDR1 GTSNPN and CDR2 SVGIG (reference sequence). Trimming left V 3 bases short and J 10 bases short, with 15 bases between. The CDR3 sequence is CAWSGTGSVYTF. The CDR3 nucleotides are TGTGCCTGGAGCGGAACAGGGTCTGTCTACACCTTC.

The chain joins TRBV27 to TRBJ1-5; TRBD1 agrees at 8 bases. Germline V gene lookup returns CDR1 MNHEY and CDR2 SMNVEV (reference sequence). The CDR3 covers 14 residues. Unmatched junction bases numbered 4, after V lost 6 bases and J lost 3 bases. In DNA form, the CDR3 reads TGTGCCAGCAGACCGGGACAGGACAATCAGCCCCAGCATTTT. Translating gives CASRPGQDNQPQHF.

The chain has TRBV5-1 and TRBJ1-1; D is unclear. Trimming pared 2 bases from V and 2 bases from J, leaving 4 bases between. The CDR3 has 12 amino acids. In germline, CDR1 is SGHRS, CDR2 YFSETQ. In DNA, the CDR3 is TGCGCCAGCAGCTTCCCAAACACTGAAGCTTTCTTT. Translated, it gives CASSFPNTEAFF.

J is TRBJ2-6 and V is TRBV4-2; 14 bases map to TRBD2. Germline CDR1 reads LGHNA; CDR2 reads YNFKEQ. The J segment lost 1 base and the V segment lost 4 bases, leaving 3 bases of the junction unmatched. CDR3 length: 18 amino acids. CDR3 sequence: CASSLGLAGGSGANVLTF. The CDR3 DNA follows: TGTGCCAGCAGCCTTGGACTAGCGGGGGGATCTGGGGCCAACGTCCTGACTTTC.

This clone showed up just once. The CDR3 bases are TGTGCCAGCACCACACCCTCGGTAGCAGTTGGAAACACCATATATTTT. Translation gives CASTTPSVAVGNTIYF. The chain joins TRBV28 to TRBJ1-3; no definite D call. V lost 7 bases, J lost 3 bases, and 19 bases lay in between. This CDR3 has 16 residues. The V gene's germline CDR1 is MDHEN and CDR2 SYDVKM.

V and J are TRBV6-5 and TRBJ1-4; possible D gene TRBD1, 6 bases. Germline values: CDR1 MNHEY, CDR2 SVGAGI. This CDR3 is built from 13 residues. Trimming took 7 bases from V and 8 from J, leaving 14 bases between them. CDR3 coding DNA: TGTGCCAGCAAGGAACAGGGTGGCGAAAAACTGTTTTTT. It codes for CASKEQGGEKLFF.

The chain recombines TRBV20-1 with TRBJ2-1, with D unresolved. Trimming took off 5 bases at V and 7 bases at J, with 9 bases between the two ends. CDR3 length: 11 residues. Germline V CDR1 and CDR2: DFQATT, SNEGSKA (reference sequence). The CDR3 nucleotides are TGCAGTGCTTCCCCCCGGAATGAGCAGTTCTTC. Its translation: CSASPRNEQFF.

This clone was detected only once. The chain's CDR3 is CASSQALAADYGYTF. CDR3 nucleotides: TGCGCCAGCAGCCAAGCGCTGGCGGCAGACTATGGCTACACCTTC. The chain has TRBV4-3 and TRBJ1-2; the D is unclear. Germline CDR1 and CDR2: LGHNA and YSLEER. Trimming took 1 base from V and 3 from J, leaving 12 bases between them. This CDR3 is built from 15 residues.

This rearrangement joins TRBV5-1 to TRBJ2-1, with 7 bases matching TRBD2. Unmatched junction bases numbered 13, after V lost 4 bases and J lost 6 bases. The CDR3 has 16 amino acids. Germline CDR1 reads SGHRS; CDR2 reads YFSETQ. This CDR3 reads CASSPMGTTVGNEQFF. In DNA form, the CDR3 reads TGCGCCAGCAGCCCCATGGGGACTACAGTTGGCAATGAGCAGTTCTTC.

The genes are TRBV7-2 and TRBJ2-3, with a possible D match to TRBD1 (5 bases). CDR3 length equals 12 residues. Germline lookup yields CDR1 SGHTA and CDR2 FQGNSA. Between the trimmed V and J ends, which lost 5 bases and 4 bases, there was a span of 7 bases. CDR3 protein: CASSQGADTQYF. In DNA form, the CDR3 reads TGTGCCAGCAGCCAAGGGGCAGATACGCAGTATTTT.

This chain connects TRBV5-1 to TRBJ2-7; 8 bases map to TRBD2. The CDR3 spans 15 residues. J gave up 5 bases and V 1 base, and 8 bases lay outside the gene matches. The germline CDR1 and CDR2 sequences are SGHRS and YFSETQ. The CDR3 region has the DNA TGCGCCAGCAGCTTGTCCCCGGGAGGGCCGAACGAGCAGTACTTC. It yields the protein CASSLSPGGPNEQYF.

This chain joins TRBV18 and TRBJ2-5, with 13 bases aligning to TRBD2. Germline lookup yields CDR1 KGHSH and CDR2 LQKENI. The V and J ends lost 4 bases and 0 bases, in that order; junction bases with no gene match: 2. This CDR3 comprises 16 residues. CDR3 nucleotide sequence: TGTGCCAGCTCACGGACTAGCGGGAGAAACCAAGAGACCCAGTACTTC. It specifies CASSRTSGRNQETQYF.

The chain joins TRBV6-4 to TRBJ1-1, with a possible D match to TRBD1 (5 bases). The CDR3 spans 14 residues. V gave up 0 bases and J gave up 4 bases, with 9 bases separating them. CDR1 is MRHNA, CDR2 SNTAGT, per germline. This chain's CDR3 is CASSDSTGGTEAFF. CDR3 DNA: TGTGCCAGCAGTGACTCGACGGGGGGCACTGAAGCTTTCTTT.

J is TRBJ1-4 and V is TRBV4-3; D perhaps matches TRBD1 (5 bases). Trimming took off 2 bases at V and 0 bases at J, with 7 bases between the two ends. CDR1 and CDR2 (germline): LGHNA, YSLEER. The CDR3 spans 15 residues. In DNA form, the CDR3 reads TGCGCCAGCAGCCAATCAGGGACAACTAATGAAAAACTGTTTTTT. Its protein product is CASSQSGTTNEKLFF.